This T cell receptor beta chain was sequenced during a study of OX40 agonist ivuxolimab in advanced cancers. About the study: Ivuxolimab, which is an agonistic anti-OX40 (CD134) antibody, was administered to the patients. Previous treatment with anti-PD-1, anti-PD-L1 or anti-CTLA-4 therapy was allowed; under 50% had received some.

The method was immunoSEQ multiplex PCR; TCRdb's version includes in-frame clones alone and lacks a portion of them. The sample records some 70,000 clones, roughly 88% being singletons. Study results and caveats: The study observed clonal expansion of CD4+ and CD8+ blood T cells by week 6 at 0.1 to 3.0 mg/kg.

Notes on this clone: Its antigen is unidentified.

Trimming at V came to 7 bases and at J to 2 bases, leaving 10 bases not matched to a gene. Germline V gives CDR1 SGHRS, CDR2 YFSETQ. The CDR3 runs 15 residues. Enrollment shut out patients with autoimmune disease history or systemic immunosuppression. The sample was CD4+ or CD8+ T cells sorted from blood, taken in a trial of the OX40 agonist ivuxolimab. This receptor was obtained from an adult with an advanced solid tumor such as melanoma, head and neck, liver or kidney cancer. The chain combines TRBV5-1 with TRBJ2-5; 8 bases are a match to TRBD1. This CDR3 is CASVPAGGGQETQYF. CDR3 sequence (DNA): TGCGCCAGCGTTCCGGCAGGGGGCGGGCAAGAGACCCAGTACTTC. Drawing the rest from reference TRBV5-1 and TRBJ2-5, the complete variable domain is KAGVTQTPRYLIKTRGQQVTLSCSPISGHRSVSWYQQTPGQGLQFLFEYFSETQRNKGNFPGRFSGRQFSNSRSEMNVSTLELGDSALYLCASVPAGGGQETQYFGPGTRLLVL.